These 9 T cell receptor beta chains share one sample of origin, sequenced in a study of cytomegalovirus exposure and HLA in healthy donors. Amplification used 60 Vbeta primers and 13 Jbeta primers. Repertoires were generated with immunoSEQ multiplex PCR, while TCRdb's copy carries only in-frame clones and drops some. Of more than 95,000 clones listed, roughly 72% are singletons. Sequencing was performed on PBMCs. The receptors were sampled from a woman between 18 and 29 years old in good health and CMV-seropositive.

This clone was counted a single time. The rearrangement joins TRBV6-5 to TRBJ2-2; maybe TRBD1 (6 bases). The V gene's germline CDR1 is MNHEY and CDR2 SVGAGI. The CDR3 consists of 14 residues. Trimming left V 6 bases short and J 3 bases short, with 11 bases between. The CDR3 protein is CASRTGSYTGELFF. The CDR3 DNA is TGTGCCAGCAGAACAGGGTCCTACACCGGGGAGCTGTTTTTT.

V usage is TRBV28 and J usage is TRBJ1-6, with 7 bases aligning to TRBD1. The germline gives CDR1 MDHEN, CDR2 SYDVKM. Trimming took 4 bases from V and 4 from J; bases not matched to a gene: 1. The CDR3 consists of 14 residues. CDR3 sequence: CASSSGGYNSPLHF. Written as DNA, the CDR3 is TGTGCCAGCAGTTCAGGGGGATATAATTCACCCCTCCACTTT.

This clone showed up just once. The chain carries TRBV2 and TRBJ2-6, with TRBD1 identical over 8 bases. The CDR3 has 16 residues. The germline V gene has CDR1 SNHLY and CDR2 FYNNEI. The V gene end was trimmed by 8 bases and the J gene end by 0 bases; junction bases not matched to a gene: 6. The CDR3 is CASCGQGGSGANVLTF. CDR3 nucleotide sequence: TGTGCCAGCTGCGGACAGGGAGGCTCTGGGGCCAACGTCCTGACTTTC.

This sequence joins TRBV5-1 and TRBJ2-3; 9 nucleotides match TRBD1. Germline values: CDR1 SGHRS, CDR2 YFSETQ. Trimming removed 2 bases from V and 0 bases from J; junction bases left unmatched: 7. This CDR3 contains 17 residues. The CDR3 sequence is CASSLGGTGPSTDTQYF. CDR3 in DNA: TGCGCCAGCAGCTTAGGGGGGACAGGGCCTAGCACAGATACGCAGTATTTT. Supplemented by reference TRBV5-1 and TRBJ2-3, the full variable domain reads KAGVTQTPRYLIKTRGQQVTLSCSPISGHRSVSWYQQTPGQGLQFLFEYFSETQRNKGNFPGRFSGRQFSNSRSEMNVSTLELGDSALYLCASSLGGTGPSTDTQYFGPGTRLTVL.

As concerns this clone: This specimen includes other DNA sequences encoding the same CDR3. The chain joins TRBV7-9 to TRBJ2-1; possibly TRBD2 for D (6 bases). Per germline, CDR1 SEHNR and CDR2 FQNEAQ (reference sequence). Trimming took off 5 bases at V and 7 bases at J, with 9 bases between the two ends. The CDR3 runs to 12 residues. This chain's CDR3 is CASSRTKNEQFF. Written as DNA, the CDR3 is TGTGCCAGCAGCCGGACTAAAAATGAGCAGTTCTTC.

The J gene is TRBJ1-4, the V gene TRBV14; D call uncertain. CDR3 size: 14 residues. Germline CDR1 reads SGHDN; CDR2 reads FVKESK. Trimming removed 4 bases at V and 5 bases at J, with 11 bases between. The CDR3 DNA follows: TGTGCCAGCAGCCGGGCGACGGTCAATGAAAAACTGTTTTTT. Translated: CASSRATVNEKLFF.

The J gene is TRBJ2-1, the V gene TRBV2; TRBD2 is a possible D gene (6 bases). Germline V gene data show CDR1 as SNHLY and CDR2 as FYNNEI. The CDR3 consists of 16 residues. Trimming removed 5 bases from V and 8 bases from J, with 22 bases in between. CDR3 nucleotides: TGTGCCAGCAGTTGGGAGGAGGAGGGGAGGAACGATGAGCAGTTCTTC. It specifies CASSWEEEGRNDEQFF. The full variable domain, its missing parts supplied by reference TRBV2 and TRBJ2-1, is EPEVTQTPSHQVTQMGQEVILRCVPISNHLYFYWYRQILGQKVEFLVSFYNNEISEKSEIFDDQFSVERPDGSNFTLKIRSTKLEDSAMYFCASSWEEEGRNDEQFFGPGTRLTVL.

The V gene is TRBV6-5, the J gene TRBJ1-1, with D unresolved. V lost 0 bases to trimming and J lost 4 bases, with 12 bases between them. The germline CDR1 and CDR2 sequences are MNHEY and SVGAGI. The CDR3 has 15 amino acids. The CDR3 loop reads CASSYSSGAPTEAFF. The CDR3 bases are TGTGCCAGCAGTTACTCGAGCGGTGCTCCCACTGAAGCTTTCTTT.

V gene TRBV4-1 combines with J gene TRBJ2-5; possibly TRBD2 for D (6 bases). The length of the CDR3 is 13 residues. Trimming cost V 4 bases and J 2 bases, with 8 bases left between them. Germline CDR1 MGHRA, CDR2 YSYEKL. The CDR3 coding sequence is TGCGCCAGCAGCCTCGGACTACAAGAGACCCAGTACTTC. Translating it yields CASSLGLQETQYF.